Listed below are T cell receptor beta chains from one sample, sequenced in a study of control samples from healthy donors and cancer patients. TCRdb's table, derived via immunoSEQ multiplex PCR, lists solely in-frame clones and lacks some. Of roughly 450,000 clones in the sample, around nine tenths were seen once. The sequenced sample was PBMCs. The receptor set was obtained from a man aged 35 to 55 with head and neck cancer. CDR3s include the opening cysteine and the closing phenylalanine or tryptophan. Each record gives: V gene, J gene, CDR3 protein.

TRBV6-2/TRBV6-3	TRBJ2-1	CASSFRRGSYNEQFF
TRBV19	TRBJ1-1	CASSPRDQTVAEAFF
TRBV7-3	TRBJ2-1	CASSLKRDSSYNEQFF
TRBV25-1	TRBJ2-5	CASSVYQGAQETQYF
TRBV14	TRBJ1-6	CASSHRQGAGYNSPLHF
TRBV12-3/TRBV12-4	TRBJ2-7	CASSKRINEQYF
TRBV7-8	TRBJ1-2	CASSLAGVDRVNGYTF
TRBV28	TRBJ2-3	CASSLLGSRGDTQYF
TRBV28	TRBJ2-7	CASSLLGWRPETYEQYF
TRBV20-1	TRBJ1-3	CSASQGNTIYF
TRBV2	TRBJ2-7	CASSEWTGGGRGQYF
TRBV7-2	TRBJ1-6	CASSLLGRDNSPLHF
TRBV24-1	TRBJ1-2	CATSDGTGYTF
TRBV6-6	TRBJ1-5	CASHRPSVGDQPQHF
TRBV7-9	TRBJ1-5	CASSLGFAEPQHF
TRBV18	TRBJ1-1	CASSPSGEGTEAFF
TRBV14	TRBJ2-7	CASSLRVGTSAYEQYF
TRBV6-1	TRBJ2-2	CASSDGQGNTGELFF
TRBV19	TRBJ1-1	CASSFRTANTEAFF
TRBV6-5	TRBJ2-5	CASRTGTGQETQYF
TRBV7-3	TRBJ2-1	CASSLGAYNEQFF
TRBV19	TRBJ2-1	CASNMQGANNEQFF
TRBV27	TRBJ2-7	CASSTMGGQGAFEQYF
TRBV7-8	TRBJ1-5	CASSSTGGSNQPQHF
TRBV7-9	TRBJ1-2	CASSLATGANYGYTF
TRBV5-1	TRBJ1-1	CASRLDRNTEAFF
TRBV5-6	TRBJ2-5	CASSRGSSGIRETQYF
TRBV25-1	TRBJ2-7	CASSEWGGRRSVNEQYF
TRBV9	TRBJ2-7	CASSPRGGPDEQYF
TRBV30	TRBJ1-2	CAWSDGGPYGYTF
TRBV2	TRBJ2-1	CASMGAGNEQFF
TRBV28	TRBJ2-5	CASTGTQETQYF
TRBV5-4	TRBJ1-5	CASGDMDSNQPQHF
TRBV5-6	TRBJ1-2	CASSGDGANYGYTF
TRBV6-2/TRBV6-3	TRBJ2-1	CASSWQDSSYNEQFF
TRBV19	TRBJ1-5	CASRQGANQPQHF
TRBV12-3/TRBV12-4	TRBJ1-2	CASSLKGTGYTF
TRBV5-8	TRBJ2-3	CASSLAVIGRPSDTQYF
TRBV6-1	TRBJ1-4	CASSEGQTNEKLFF
TRBV24-1	TRBJ2-2	CATAPGQNTGELFF
TRBV27	TRBJ1-5	CASSFSRDRGGQPQHF